Below are 10 T cell receptor beta chains sequenced from a single sample in a study of human T cells and chemical hapten exposure. TCRdb re-called the RACE reads through MiXCR, storing one row per CDR3 protein. Counted here are 180,000 or so distinct CDR3 sequences, about a fifth occurring once; the ten biggest clones make up approximately 6.4%. Time point denoted: patch test 1, 2 weeks after DPC sensitization. Treatment specified: therapeutic diphenylcyclopropenone sensitization with weekly scalp DPC. Here the sequenced sample was whole blood, taken in connection with sensitization to the hapten diphenylcyclopropenone (DPC). Receptors were obtained from a woman between 50 and 59 years old with alopecia areata. Some clones in this sample may be carry-over from other donors' samples.

This clonotype was picked up a small number of times. The chain has TRBV10-2 and TRBJ1-2; 7 positions agree with TRBD1. Germline loops: CDR1 WSHSY, CDR2 SAAADI. V trimming: 4 bases; J trimming: 4 bases; junction bases outside the gene matches: 18. The CDR3 extends over 18 amino acids. CDR3 coding DNA: TGCGCCAGCAGTGCCCACGGGAATGGGGACAGAGGATTCTATGGCTACACCTTC. Encoded protein: CASSAHGNGDRGFYGYTF.

V usage is TRBV5-1 and J usage is TRBJ1-1; TRBD1 matches at 9 bases. From germline, CDR1 is SGHRS and CDR2 YFSETQ. The CDR3 covers 18 residues. V lost 6 bases and J lost 6; bases outside the gene matches: 21. Written as DNA, the CDR3 is TGCGCCAGCACGCGCACCCGGGGGACAGGGCTTGTTTCTTCTGAAGCTTTCTTT. It encodes CASTRTRGTGLVSSEAFF.

The chain employs TRBV25-1 and TRBJ2-2; maybe TRBD2 (5 bases). Trimming removed 5 bases from V and 1 base from J, with 14 bases in between. The CDR3 runs 16 residues. Germline CDR1 and CDR2: MGHDK and SYGVNS. Here the CDR3 reads CASSKAGGGNTGELFF. For the CDR3, the DNA is TGTGCCAGCAGTAAAGCAGGAGGCGGGAACACCGGGGAGCTGTTTTTT.

This clonotype was recorded a few times. The J gene is TRBJ2-2, the V gene TRBV7-8; 16 bases align to TRBD2. This CDR3 is built from 19 residues. J lost 2 bases, V lost 1 base, and 4 bases had no gene match. Germline values: CDR1 SGHVS, CDR2 FQNEAQ. Here the CDR3 DNA reads TGTGCCAGCAGCTTAGGTGGGACTAGCGGGAGGGTAAACACCGGGGAGCTGTTTTTT. It translates to CASSLGGTSGRVNTGELFF.

The rearrangement joins TRBV7-9 to TRBJ1-1; 7 positions agree with TRBD1. This CDR3 comprises 12 residues. V was pared by 6 bases and J by 7 bases, with 5 bases of the junction left unmatched. The germline V gene encodes CDR1 SEHNR and CDR2 FQNEAQ (reference sequence). CDR3 amino acids: CASRGDRLEAFF. The CDR3 DNA follows: TGTGCCAGCAGGGGGGACAGACTTGAAGCTTTCTTT.

In nucleotides, the CDR3 is TGTGCCAGCAGCGAGCTCCGAGGGCACACTGAAGCTTTCTTT. The encoded protein is CASSELRGHTEAFF. V and J are TRBV2 and TRBJ1-1, with D hard to call. Germline V CDR1 and CDR2: SNHLY, FYNNEI. The CDR3 is 14 residues long. V lost 6 bases and J lost 3, with 14 bases in between.

The CDR3 reads CASSFETGGFETQYF. DNA for the CDR3: TGTGCCAGCAGCTTTGAGACAGGGGGGTTTGAGACCCAGTACTTC. The V gene is TRBV3-1, the J gene TRBJ2-5; 9 bases fit TRBD1. Germline V lookup: CDR1 LGHDT, CDR2 YNNKEL (reference sequence). The CDR3 totals 15 residues. Trimming took 5 bases from V and 5 from J; bases not matched to a gene: 9.

The chain uses TRBV9 and TRBJ2-1, with no clear D. CDR1 and CDR2 (germline): SGDLS, YYNGEE. This CDR3 comprises 13 residues. Trimming shortened V by 0 bases and J by 8 bases, and 9 bases separated the two germline ends. This CDR3 reads CASSVGPKDEQFF. DNA for the CDR3: TGTGCCAGCAGCGTAGGCCCTAAGGATGAGCAGTTCTTC.

CDR3 nucleotides: TGCAGCGTCGCTGCGGGACAGGCGTCCGGGGAGCTGTTTTTT. It is translated as CSVAAGQASGELFF. The chain is built from TRBV29-1 and TRBJ2-2; 8 bases are shared with TRBD1. Trimming removed 6 bases from V and 6 bases from J; junction bases left unmatched: 9. Germline values: CDR1 SQVTM, CDR2 ANQGSEA. The CDR3 extends over 14 amino acids.

The count of this clonotype is one. The chain carries TRBV29-1 and TRBJ1-1, with a weak D call TRBD1 (6 bases). The germline V gene encodes CDR1 SQVTM and CDR2 ANQGSEA. Trimming cost V 6 bases and J 10 bases, with 18 bases left between them. This CDR3 spans 12 amino acids. In DNA, the CDR3 is TGCAGCGTAGACTCTACAGGGATAGGAGCTTTCTTT. This codes for CSVDSTGIGAFF.